Each of the 21 T cell receptor beta chains below was sequenced from the same sample in a study of T cell repertoires in cytomegalovirus infection. One entry per CDR3 protein, called by TCRdb with MiXCR from the reads. Of 600,000 to 800,000 distinct CDR3 sequences listed, 20% to 30% are singletons. The sequenced material came from CD8+ T cells from PBMCs. The receptors were sampled from a human donor in good health (CMV status not recorded). Some clones in this sample may be carry-over from other donors' samples.

This chain links TRBV6-2 or TRBV6-3 with TRBJ2-2; the D gene is possibly TRBD1 (6 bases). Germline CDR1 and CDR2: MNHEY and SVGEGT. The CDR3 loop spans 20 amino acids. Trimming cost V 7 bases and J 0 bases, with 27 bases left between them. The CDR3 nucleotides are TGTGCCAGCAAAAAACCGTTGGCGAGACAGGAAGTAACGAACACCGGGGAGCTGTTTTTT. This translates into CASKKPLARQEVTNTGELFF.

The chain is built from TRBV10-3 and TRBJ1-2; 7 positions match TRBD1. Looked up from germline, CDR1 is ENHRY and CDR2 is SYGVKD. The CDR3 totals 15 residues. J gave up 6 bases and V 7 bases, and 14 bases lay outside the gene matches. CDR3 loop: CAITDEGQRGDGYTF. CDR3 bases: TGTGCCATCACCGACGAGGGACAGCGAGGGGATGGCTACACCTTC.

The genes are TRBV2 and TRBJ2-2; 10 positions match TRBD1. The CDR3 is made up of 15 amino acids. CDR1 is SNHLY, CDR2 FYNNEI, per germline. The J segment lost 3 bases and the V segment lost 7 bases, leaving 5 bases of the junction unmatched. The CDR3 DNA follows: TGTGCCAGCACCCGACAGGGGGCGGACACCGGGGAGCTGTTTTTT. Translation: CASTRQGADTGELFF.

This clonotype was detected only a few times. The chain has TRBV7-9 and TRBJ2-1, with TRBD2 matching over 14 bases. The length of the CDR3 is 19 residues. Looked up from germline, CDR1 is SEHNR and CDR2 is FQNEAQ (reference sequence). With 4 bases clipped from V and 6 bases from J, the junction kept 14 bases outside the gene matches. This chain's CDR3 is CASSSPETSGGGILNEQFF. The CDR3 bases are TGTGCCAGCAGCTCCCCGGAGACTAGCGGGGGGGGGATACTCAATGAGCAGTTCTTC. Drawing the rest from reference TRBV7-9 and TRBJ2-1, the complete variable domain is DTGVSQNPRHKITKRGQNVTFRCDPISEHNRLYWYRQTLGQGPEFLTYFQNEAQLEKSRLLSDRFSAERPKGSFSTLEIQRTEQGDSAMYLCASSSPETSGGGILNEQFFGPGTRLTVL.

The genes are TRBV7-9 and TRBJ1-2; D call uncertain. V was clipped by 5 bases and J by 9 bases, with 19 bases between them. The germline gives CDR1 SEHNR, CDR2 FQNEAQ (reference sequence). This CDR3 is built from 14 residues. The CDR3 sequence: CASSRTDGRGSYTF. The CDR3, as DNA: TGTGCCAGCAGCAGAACTGACGGGAGAGGGAGCTACACCTTC.

The chain joins TRBV12-3 or TRBV12-4 to TRBJ2-5; TRBD2 matches 10 bases. Germline trimming cut 6 bases from V and 5 bases from J; bases unmatched to any gene: 12. The CDR3 is 16 residues long. The CDR3 spells CASSPSSGGPRETQYF. CDR3 coding DNA: TGTGCCAGCAGCCCTTCTAGCGGGGGCCCCAGGGAGACCCAGTACTTC.

This clonotype was seen only a few times. V and J are TRBV28 and TRBJ1-5; 7 bases agree with TRBD1. The V segment lost 6 bases and the J segment 5 bases; nucleotides outside the gene matches: 7. The CDR3 contains 14 residues. Germline V gene sequence: CDR1 MDHEN, CDR2 SYDVKM. CDR3 bases: TGTGCCAGCAGGGGTGGACAGGCTGATCAGCCCCAGCATTTT. Translation gives CASRGGQADQPQHF.

This clonotype was found a few times. The chain joins TRBV13 to TRBJ2-4, with no clear D. Trimming took off 3 bases at V and 0 bases at J, with 12 bases between the two ends. The CDR3 spans 16 residues. Germline V gene data show CDR1 as PRHDT and CDR2 as FYEKMQ (reference sequence). The CDR3 bases are TGTGCCAGCAGCTTTCTATCGGGCCAAGCCAAAAACATTCAGTACTTC. Amino acid sequence: CASSFLSGQAKNIQYF.

Concerning this clonotype: One end of the junction does not line up with germline, which may come from a read error. The V gene is TRBV4-1, the J gene TRBJ2-1; perhaps TRBD2 as D (6 bases). Germline-derived CDR1 and CDR2 are MGHRA and YSYEKL. This CDR3 region has 17 residues. CDR3 in amino acids: CASSPPRGAALANEQFF. Written as DNA, the CDR3 is TGTGCCAGCAGTCCACCTCGGGGAGCGGCGCTAGCGAATGAGCAGTTCTTC.

The rearrangement links TRBV5-7 to TRBJ2-5, with D unclear. TRBV5-7 is recorded as an ORF, its role being uncertain. The CDR3 is 12 amino acids. V lost 2 bases, J lost 5 bases, and 7 bases lay in between. For the CDR3, the DNA is TGTGCCAGCAGCTTTAATCGGGAGACCCAGTACTTC. Its protein product is CASSFNRETQYF.

This sequence joins TRBV20-1 and TRBJ2-3; 7 positions agree with TRBD2. The junction had 10 bases not matched to a gene; V was cut back by 3 bases and J by 7 bases. Germline V gene lookup returns CDR1 DFQATT and CDR2 SNEGSKA (reference sequence). CDR3 length: 14 amino acids. For the CDR3, the DNA is TGCAGTGCTAGTGCTAGCGCGCGGGAGAATACGCAGTATTTT. Translating gives CSASASARENTQYF.

The rearrangement links TRBV20-1 to TRBJ1-2; 7 bases are a match to TRBD1. Germline-derived CDR1 and CDR2 are DFQATT and SNEGSKA (reference sequence). V lost 5 bases, J lost 2 bases, and 11 bases stayed unmatched. The CDR3 has 15 residues. CDR3 in amino acids: CSALAVGQANYGYTF. The CDR3 coding sequence is TGCAGTGCTTTAGCCGTCGGACAGGCGAACTATGGCTACACCTTC.

J is TRBJ2-3 and V is TRBV29-1, with D unresolved. Trimming took 6 bases from V and 6 from J, leaving 13 bases between them. Germline CDR1 SQVTM, CDR2 ANQGSEA. The CDR3 is 12 amino acids. In DNA, the CDR3 is TGCAGCGTGGGCCCATTGGGGGATACGCAGTATTTT. This sequence encodes CSVGPLGDTQYF.

This clonotype was detected ten times or more. This rearrangement joins TRBV15 to TRBJ1-6, with D maybe TRBD1 (5 bases). Trimming pared 3 bases from V and 5 bases from J, leaving 8 bases between. The CDR3 is made up of 14 amino acids. Germline-derived CDR1 and CDR2 are LNHNV and YYDKDF (reference sequence). The CDR3 DNA follows: TGTGCCACCAGCAGGCGGGGGAATAATTCACCCCTCCACTTT. It specifies CATSRRGNNSPLHF.

The J gene is TRBJ1-6, the V gene TRBV7-9, with a weak D call TRBD1 (5 bases). V dropped 5 bases and J dropped 8 bases, with 19 bases sitting between them. Germline loops: CDR1 SEHNR, CDR2 FQNEAQ (reference sequence). The CDR3 contains 16 residues. In DNA, the CDR3 is TGTGCCAGCAGCCCTAAGACGGGGGTGGTTGATTCACCCCTCCACTTT. Residues: CASSPKTGVVDSPLHF.

This clonotype was observed many times. The rearrangement uses TRBV7-6 and TRBJ2-3, with no clear D. CDR3 length: 16 residues. The germline gives CDR1 SGHVS, CDR2 FNYEAQ. The ends were cut back, 7 bases at V and 1 base at J, with 18 bases in the middle. CDR3 nucleotide sequence: TGTGCCAGCACCCAGAGCTCCGGGCTTCGCACAGATACGCAGTATTTT. Amino acids: CASTQSSGLRTDTQYF. Supplemented by reference TRBV7-6 and TRBJ2-3, the full variable domain reads GAGVSQSPRYKVTKRGQDVALRCDPISGHVSLYWYRQALGQGPEFLTYFNYEAQQDKSGLPNDRFSAERPEGSISTLTIQRTEQRDSAMYRCASTQSSGLRTDTQYFGPGTRLTVL.

This clonotype was picked up a small number of times. The chain couples TRBV6-1 to TRBJ1-1; D uncertain. Germline V gives CDR1 MNHNS, CDR2 SASEGT. Trimming took 7 bases from V and 1 from J, leaving 10 bases between them. The CDR3 length is 13 residues. CDR3 DNA: TGTGCCAGCAACCAAGGTCCGAACACTGAAGCTTTCTTT. This translates into CASNQGPNTEAFF.

The chain is built from TRBV6-1 and TRBJ2-7; D unresolved. Trimming pared 6 bases from V and 2 bases from J, leaving 11 bases between. The CDR3 runs to 13 residues. CDR1 and CDR2 (germline): MNHNS, SASEGT. DNA of the CDR3: TGTGCCAGCAGGGACGTTCAGCCCTACGAGCAGTACTTC. As protein: CASRDVQPYEQYF.

This clonotype has a handful of counts. The rearrangement joins TRBV6-6 to TRBJ2-1; no reliable D call. V was shortened by 2 bases and J by 9 bases, with 8 bases between the two germline ends. The germline V gene has CDR1 MNHNY and CDR2 SVGAGI (reference sequence). This CDR3 spans 12 amino acids. CDR3 loop: CASSYPAREQFF. In DNA, the CDR3 is TGTGCCAGCAGTTACCCCGCCCGTGAGCAGTTCTTC.

This clonotype came up a few times. The V and J genes are TRBV6-6 and TRBJ1-4, with a weak D call TRBD1 (5 bases). Trimming cost V 6 bases and J 7 bases, with 12 bases left between them. The CDR3 spans 13 residues. Germline V gene data show CDR1 as MNHNY and CDR2 as SVGAGI (reference sequence). CDR3 sequence (DNA): TGTGCCAGCAGGGGGGGGGTGGGTGAAAAACTGTTTTTT. This translates into CASRGGVGEKLFF.

This clonotype was recorded many times. The chain has TRBV7-2 and TRBJ2-2; 9 nucleotides align to TRBD2. Germline V gene sequence: CDR1 SGHTA, CDR2 FQGNSA. The V and J ends lost 0 bases and 0 bases, in that order; junction bases with no gene match: 5. This CDR3 comprises 18 residues. CDR3 in amino acids: CASSLALAGTTNTGELFF. The CDR3, as DNA: TGTGCCAGCAGCTTAGCGCTAGCGGGGACCACGAACACCGGGGAGCTGTTTTTT.